This entry features one T cell receptor beta chain sequence. Its antigen is currently not known. Within one base of it there is no much larger clone, and no base qualities were kept. The sample is drawn from a study of blood T cells in healthy people across ages (dated by TCRdb to 2014 to 2015). In the study overall: Template switching captured roughly one uniquely barcoded TCR beta cDNA molecule per two T cells in model experiments. Using the same blood draw, the study looked at two additional independent replicas of 1 million unique cDNA reads for two donors, one aged 18 to 30 and the other aged 80 or older. Four age groups were formed from the donors: young (average approximately 15 years), middle-aged (around 37), aged (62) and long-lived (roughly 88). The study measured age-related changes in TCR beta repertoire diversity using deep sequencing normalized with unique cDNA molecular identifiers. Donors of different ages were randomly distributed across sequencing lanes to avoid experimental bias.

There are 17 amino acids in the CDR3, from cysteine to phenylalanine inclusive. Solely the CDR3 DNA is kept, with 51 bases framed from the first base. Library construction relied on 5' RACE. Reads for this sample came from an Illumina HiSeq 2500. A second PCR of roughly 7 to 11 cycles was performed with a sample-barcoded 5' primer and a J-beta primer mix. A unique molecular identifier was introduced onto each TCR beta cDNA molecule by a template-switch 5' adaptor carrying 12 random nucleotides. Each sample yielded at least 3 million CDR3-containing paired-end reads. First-strand cDNA synthesis was performed from all RNA using the Mint cDNA synthesis kit, with priming by a TRBC-specific oligonucleotide. Following uracil-DNA glycosylase treatment, all cDNA underwent a first 18-cycle PCR with the universal primers M1SS and BC2_uni_R. The published analysis was carried out like this. Normalization of each sample was performed by random selection of 1 million high-quality reads, each carrying a distinct molecular identifier. Reads sharing molecular identifiers were discarded rather than binned into consensus sequences. CDR3 identification, clonotype clustering and error correction used MiTCR with a Q25 quality threshold and the strictest error-elimination algorithm. A nonparametric unseen species model with Euler transformation was used to estimate lower-bound total TCR beta diversity. TCRdb passed the public sequencing reads through fastp at Q25 and MiXCR, retaining productive beta sequences. Rows merge per CDR3 protein into single entries with the most common DNA and genes. The V and J calls come from TCRdb's annotation, not from the publication. The sample data list more than 700,000 distinct CDR3 sequences, and 53% of these were observed just once. In total, the top ten clones hold roughly two fifths of the sample.

General conclusions and limits of the study: Estimates of total diversity from one million sequenced T cells were regarded as lower bounds and underestimates. Compared with the aged group, more naive CD4+ T cells, fewer expanded clones and increased TCR diversity were shown by the long-lived group, suggesting age selection. Conclusive comparison of naive and antigen-experienced compartments was prevented by the profiling of bulk unsorted PBMCs. The percentage of naive T cells measured by flow cytometry correlated strongly with observed TCR beta diversity. Donor CMV infection status was unknown, potentially confounding age-related changes in expanded clonotypes. As age increased, observed TCR beta diversity per million T cells dropped in a roughly linear way, and a significant reduction was already evident by age 40.

The donors were 40 or so Caucasian individuals from Russia, aged roughly 6 to 90 years, who were systemically healthy. Each donor gave 8 to 10 milliliters of peripheral blood, drawn into EDTA-treated Vacutainer tubes. Ficoll-Paque density-gradient centrifugation was used to isolate PBMCs, with at least 6.5 million obtained per sample. Total RNA was extracted from PBMCs with Trizol reagent, with at least 5.5 micrograms obtained per sample. The percentages of naive CD45RAhigh/CD27high T cells were determined by flow cytometry on a PBMC aliquot from every donor. The rearrangement joined TRBV21-1 to TRBJ1-5; TRBD1 is the table's D call and was not checked against the DNA. TRBV21-1 is shown as a pseudogene. The sample was blood. This TCR derives from an elderly man in good health. For the CDR3, the sequence is CASSRRQGQGIGQPQHF. In nucleotide form, the sequence is TGTGCCAGCAGCAGGCGTCAGGGGCAGGGTATCGGTCAGCCCCAGCATTTT.